Shown below are 21 T cell receptor beta chains from a single sample sequenced in a study of read filtering for tumor transcriptome and immune sequencing (dated by TCRdb to the early 2020s). Sequencer: Illumina HiSeq 4000. TCR libraries were constructed from 300 to 400 ng RNA using the Immunoverse kit, and molecular barcoded adaptors covering alpha/delta and beta/gamma chains were employed. The public reads were reprocessed in TCRdb via fastp at Q25 and MiXCR, keeping in-frame beta chains. Rows merge per CDR3 protein into single entries with the most common DNA and genes. For this sample the table gives roughly 93,000 distinct CDR3 sequences, of which around a fifth were detected only once. Approximately 10% of the sample rests with the top ten. Sequenced input: a population of CD138-negative cells sorted from bone marrow. Taken with the paper, the label for cell subset or site translates to: bone marrow mononuclear cells depleted of CD138+ plasma/myeloma cells by negative magnetic selection. The receptors were gathered from a donor older than 35 with multiple myeloma.

The sample holds many counts of this clonotype. J is TRBJ1-5 and V is TRBV20-1, with D possibly TRBD1 on 5 matching bases. The CDR3 is made up of 15 amino acids. Trimming stripped 3 bases from V and 0 bases from J, with 12 bases between. Germline assignment: CDR1 DFQATT and CDR2 SNEGSKA (reference sequence). The CDR3 DNA sequence: TGCAGTGCTAGGGGGGACGAAGATAGCAATCAGCCCCAGCATTTT. Its translation is CSARGDEDSNQPQHF.

At least ten counts were recorded for this clonotype. The chain uses TRBV7-2 and TRBJ1-1; D is ambiguous. The germline CDR1 and CDR2 sequences are SGHTA and FQGNSA. V lost 7 bases, J lost 2 bases, and 20 bases lay in between. This CDR3 spans 16 amino acids. The CDR3 here is CASTPGGWSKNTEAFF. The CDR3 DNA reads TGTGCCAGCACCCCCGGAGGTTGGTCAAAAAACACTGAAGCTTTCTTT.

This clonotype was counted between two and nine times. J is TRBJ1-4 and V is TRBV5-1, with no clear D. Germline values: CDR1 SGHRS, CDR2 YFSETQ. The V end lost 4 bases, the J end lost 0 bases, and 7 bases lay between the germline ends. The CDR3 has 14 residues. The CDR3 loop is CASSRRATNEKLFF. CDR3 coding DNA: TGCGCCAGCAGCCGGCGGGCAACTAATGAAAAACTGTTTTTT. The full variable domain, with the rest looked up from reference TRBV5-1 and TRBJ1-4, is KAGVTQTPRYLIKTRGQQVTLSCSPISGHRSVSWYQQTPGQGLQFLFEYFSETQRNKGNFPGRFSGRQFSNSRSEMNVSTLELGDSALYLCASSRRATNEKLFFGSGTQLSVL.

The V and J genes are TRBV7-3 and TRBJ2-3; 12 bases match TRBD2. The CDR3 covers 15 residues. Unmatched junction bases numbered 9, after V lost 6 bases and J lost 8 bases. The germline CDR1 and CDR2 sequences are SGHTA and FQGTGA. The CDR3 nucleotides are TGTGCCAGCAGTCTAGCGGGGGGGCGAGGGAGTACGCAGTATTTT. Protein sequence: CASSLAGGRGSTQYF. Complete variable domain (other parts from reference TRBV7-3 and TRBJ2-3): GAGVSQTPSNKVTEKGKYVELRCDPISGHTALYWYRQSLGQGPEFLIYFQGTGAADDSGLPNDRFFAVRPEGSVSTLKIQRTERGDSAVYLCASSLAGGRGSTQYFGPGTRLTVL.

There are a few counts of this clonotype. The chain carries TRBV2 and TRBJ1-2; D call uncertain. The CDR3 covers 15 residues. Per the germline V gene, CDR1 is SNHLY and CDR2 is FYNNEI. V shed 7 bases and J shed 0 bases, with 15 bases lying between them. The CDR3 is CASNLNSGANYGYTF. CDR3 nucleotides: TGTGCCAGCAACCTAAACAGTGGAGCTAACTATGGCTACACCTTC. The variable domain in full, completed from reference TRBV2 and TRBJ1-2, reads EPEVTQTPSHQVTQMGQEVILRCVPISNHLYFYWYRQILGQKVEFLVSFYNNEISEKSEIFDDQFSVERPDGSNFTLKIRSTKLEDSAMYFCASNLNSGANYGYTFGSGTRLTVV.

In regard to this clonotype: Given a much more abundant clone one base away, this may be a read error. The chain links TRBV7-9 to TRBJ1-1; TRBD1 might be the D (5 bases). The CDR3 is 11 amino acids. Germline values: CDR1 SEHNR, CDR2 FQNEAQ (reference sequence). The CDR3 here is CASEGTPEALF. The CDR3 nucleotides are TGTGCCAGCGAGGGGACCCCTGAAGCTCTCTTT.

The sample holds many counts of this clonotype. This chain links TRBV7-3 with TRBJ1-1; D perhaps matches TRBD1 (6 bases). There are 13 residues in the CDR3. Germline CDR1 SGHTA, CDR2 FQGTGA. With 5 bases removed from V and 2 bases from J, the gap between germline ends came to 9 bases. This chain's CDR3 is CASSQGFNTEAFF. The DNA for the CDR3 is TGTGCCAGCAGCCAGGGGTTCAACACTGAAGCTTTCTTT.

The chain has TRBV12-3 or TRBV12-4 and TRBJ2-3; TRBD1 aligns across 11 bases. The J segment lost 8 bases and the V segment lost 5 bases, leaving 12 bases of the junction unmatched. The CDR3 consists of 16 residues. The chain's CDR3 is CASSGGTGGLSGTQYF. The CDR3 DNA sequence: TGTGCCAGCAGTGGGGGGACAGGGGGATTATCAGGTACGCAGTATTTT.

This chain joins TRBV5-1 and TRBJ2-1; 14 bases are shared with TRBD2. The germline gives CDR1 SGHRS, CDR2 YFSETQ. The ends lost 2 bases at V and 8 bases at J; junction bases unmatched: 15. This CDR3 contains 19 residues. Written as DNA, the CDR3 is TGCGCCAGCAGCTTTCTAGCTTCGACTAGCGGGGGGGCTTGGGATGAGCAGTTCTTC. Protein product: CASSFLASTSGGAWDEQFF.

V and J are TRBV7-9 and TRBJ2-5; D is uncertain. Trimming removed 6 bases from V and 5 bases from J, with 7 bases in between. This CDR3 contains 11 residues. Germline CDR1 is SEHNR and CDR2 is FQNEAQ (reference sequence). The CDR3 spells CASSTTETQYF. The CDR3 DNA reads as TGTGCCAGCAGTACGACGGAGACCCAGTACTTC.

Comment on this clonotype: The germline gene is not matched at one end of the junction; a read error may be the cause. The gene calls are TRBV3-1 and TRBJ2-3; 9 nucleotides agree with TRBD2. This CDR3 comprises 16 residues. Germline CDR1 reads LGHDT; CDR2 reads YNNKEL (reference sequence). This chain's CDR3 is CASSQWTGTSRDTQYF. In DNA, the CDR3 is TGTGCCAGCAGCCAGTGGACCGGGACTAGCAGAGATACGCAGTATTTT.

A few counts support this clonotype. The J gene is TRBJ2-7, the V gene TRBV5-1; no reliable D call. CDR1 is SGHRS and CDR2 is YFSETQ in the germline V gene. V lost 0 bases and J lost 3, with 4 bases in between. The CDR3 is 12 amino acids. CDR3 DNA: TGCGCCAGCAGCTTGGACTTCTACGAGCAGTACTTC. The encoded protein is CASSLDFYEQYF. Together with reference TRBV5-1 and TRBJ2-7, the CDR3 gives the full variable domain: KAGVTQTPRYLIKTRGQQVTLSCSPISGHRSVSWYQQTPGQGLQFLFEYFSETQRNKGNFPGRFSGRQFSNSRSEMNVSTLELGDSALYLCASSLDFYEQYFGPGTRLTVT.

About this clonotype: This likely traces to a read error, being one base from a far larger clone. The CDR3 nucleotides read TGTGCTAGTGGTTTGGGTCAGGGGATCGGGGAGACCCAGTTCTTC. It translates to CASGLGQGIGETQFF. V usage is TRBV12-5 and J usage is TRBJ2-1; tentatively, D is TRBD1 (6 bases). CDR1 LGHNT and CDR2 FRNRAP come from the germline V gene. Trimming removed 1 base from V and 13 bases from J, with 20 bases in between. The CDR3 is 15 amino acids.

At least ten counts were recorded for this clonotype. The chain employs TRBV25-1 and TRBJ1-4, with a tentative D call TRBD1 (5 bases). CDR1 and CDR2 (germline): MGHDK, SYGVNS. The CDR3 extends over 10 amino acids. With 8 bases removed from V and 17 bases from J, the gap between germline ends came to 15 bases. This CDR3 is CASGAGPRFF. In nucleotides, the CDR3 is TGTGCCAGCGGGGCTGGCCCGCGATTTTTT.

Of note for this clonotype: At one end, the junction sequence differs from germline, possibly due to a read error. The chain couples TRBV28 to TRBJ1-2; D is undetermined. Germline assignment: CDR1 MDHEN and CDR2 SYDVKM. This CDR3 is 15 amino acids long. The chain's CDR3 is CASSPTGRSNYGCTF. The CDR3 nucleotides read TGTGCCAGCAGTCCCACTGGAAGGAGCAACTATGGCTGCACCTTC.

The table lists this clonotype with many counts. The chain links TRBV28 to TRBJ2-3, with unresolved D. This CDR3 is 13 amino acids long. Germline CDR1 and CDR2: MDHEN and SYDVKM. V lost 2 bases and J 1 base, leaving 4 bases between the germline ends. CDR3 loop: CASSLIRTDTQYF. The CDR3, as DNA: TGTGCCAGCAGTTTAATCCGCACAGATACGCAGTATTTT.

This clonotype was detected ten times or more. This sequence joins TRBV5-1 and TRBJ2-7; no clear D gene. CDR1 is SGHRS, CDR2 YFSETQ, per germline. The V end was cut by 0 bases, the J end by 0 bases, with 4 bases between. This CDR3 contains 13 residues. CDR3 sequence reads: CASSLAVSYEQYF. The CDR3 DNA follows: TGCGCCAGCAGCTTGGCTGTCTCCTACGAGCAGTACTTC. Full variable domain (remainder filled in from reference TRBV5-1 and TRBJ2-7): KAGVTQTPRYLIKTRGQQVTLSCSPISGHRSVSWYQQTPGQGLQFLFEYFSETQRNKGNFPGRFSGRQFSNSRSEMNVSTLELGDSALYLCASSLAVSYEQYFGPGTRLTVT.

In its sample, this clonotype was seen many times. The gene calls are TRBV5-1 and TRBJ2-5, with 16 bases aligning to TRBD2. V was clipped by 0 bases and J by 5 bases; unmatched bases: 10. Germline lookup yields CDR1 SGHRS and CDR2 YFSETQ. The CDR3 runs to 19 residues. The CDR3 region has the DNA TGCGCCAGCAGCTTGGTGGGACTAGCGGGGGGGCCACGCCAGGAGACCCAGTACTTC. Amino acid sequence: CASSLVGLAGGPRQETQYF.

This clonotype was detected only a few times. The gene calls are TRBV24-1 and TRBJ2-5, with unresolved D. The germline V gene encodes CDR1 KGHDR and CDR2 SFDVKD. V lost 4 bases to trimming and J lost 2 bases, with 4 bases between them. CDR3 length equals 12 residues. As DNA, the CDR3 is TGTGCCACCAGTGAGGGACAAGAGACCCAGTACTTC. This codes for CATSEGQETQYF.

This clonotype was counted ten times or more. J is TRBJ2-7 and V is TRBV27, with 8 bases fitting TRBD1. The J segment lost 0 bases and the V segment lost 3 bases, leaving 4 bases of the junction unmatched. CDR1 and CDR2 from the germline V gene are MNHEY and SMNVEV (reference sequence). CDR3 length: 15 amino acids. In nucleotides, the CDR3 is TGTGCCAGCAGTTTGCGACAGGGGAACTCCTACGAGCAGTACTTC. It codes for CASSLRQGNSYEQYF.

The sample holds many counts of this clonotype. The chain uses TRBV5-1 and TRBJ1-1; 7 bases line up with TRBD1. V lost 5 bases, J lost 2 bases, and 9 bases stayed unmatched. Germline CDR1 and CDR2: SGHRS and YFSETQ. The CDR3 sequence is 15 residues long. CDR3 nucleotide sequence: TGCGCCAGCAGTCACGGGACAGCAGGAAACACTGAAGCTTTCTTT. Encoded protein: CASSHGTAGNTEAFF.